The clone carrying this T cell receptor beta chain was observed a few times. Germline V gene data show CDR1 as MGHRA and CDR2 as YSYEKL. The V end was cut by 1 base, the J end by 1 base, with 10 bases between. The CDR3 is made up of 15 amino acids. TCRdb processed the reads anew with MiXCR; each CDR3 protein has one entry. Of almost 550,000 distinct CDR3 sequences listed, approximately 16% were seen once; the top ten hold under 30%. The data were taken from a study of T cell repertoires in cytomegalovirus infection. This sequence originates from a human donor in good health (CMV status not recorded). Some clones in this sample may be carry-over from other donors' samples. This chain joins TRBV4-1 and TRBJ2-5; no definite D call. What was sequenced was CD8+ T cells from PBMCs. CDR3 in amino acids: CASSQAAVSQETQYF. The CDR3 DNA reads as TGCGCCAGCAGCCAAGCGGCCGTCTCCCAAGAGACCCAGTACTTC.